The rows below give T cell receptor beta chains drawn from one sample of a study of T cells after yellow fever vaccination. A single record per CDR3 protein comes from TCRdb applying MiXCR to the 5' RACE reads. The sample yields approximately 74,000 distinct CDR3 sequences, approximately 5% seen once. This specimen consisted of CD4+ T cells sorted from PBMCs, obtained approximately 16 days after the first yellow fever vaccination. The receptors here all came from a man younger than 30 who received the YFV17D yellow fever vaccine. The CDR3 runs from the conserved cysteine through the conserved F or W.

v_call cdr3_aa
TRBV7-3 CASSLGPGQETQYF
TRBV7-3 CASSQLGRGNNEQFF
TRBV5-6 CASSQQGLSYGYTF
TRBV14 CASSHFQETQYF
TRBV30 CAWRSMAASSPLHF
TRBV27 CASSVPGLRYNEQFF
TRBV19 CASSIDRDRWPRNQPQHF
TRBV5-8 CASAHPQGTYEQYF
TRBV14 CASSQYTGGSSSYNEQFF
TRBV9 CASSVAASGGEETQYF
TRBV5-1 CASSVDGRVTDTQYF
TRBV5-1 CASSFSVEETQYF
TRBV20-1 CSARDRGVQFF
TRBV4-2 CASSLRQGWYEQYF
TRBV29-1 CSVGRDSSRNEQFF
TRBV30 CAWRIARVTEAFF
TRBV9 CASSAQMGQGFSYEQYF
TRBV27 CASRGELATSETQYF
TRBV19 CASSPSPTVYGYTF
TRBV2 CASILGAAETQYF
TRBV12-3/TRBV12-4 CASSPRDPDTQYF
TRBV28 CASSLDPAAIETQYF
TRBV7-9 CASSFTGMPNLMNTEAFF
TRBV28 CASSLDMGGRPQHF
TRBV5-4 CASSGGQPNSGNTIYF
TRBV15 CATGQGTTGYGYTF
TRBV4-3 CASSRLVSANEQFF
TRBV5-6 CASSLVTGGRKELFF
TRBV18 CASSKWGQGENEQYF
TRBV4-3 CASSPSRYRGVDIQYF
TRBV20-1 CSARLGEGQPQHF
TRBV5-1 CASGQGQPFLSEQFF
TRBV7-2 CASSQRGGRYNEQFF
TRBV4-3 CASSQEPSGGETQYF
TRBV12-3/TRBV12-4 CASSRDRVYGYTF
TRBV7-3 CASSVNPGTNTDTQYF
TRBV5-8 CASSLYPENTEAFF